This TCR beta chain was captured by sequencing in a study of glioma-infiltrating T cells. Regarding the study as a whole: Very few CDR3 sequences were shared between tissue and blood.

Amplification of TCR alpha and beta CDR3 regions from RNA used iRepertoire nested multiplex PCR. TCRdb recomputed calls from the multiplex PCR reads with MiXCR, one row per CDR3 protein. Here the sample spans under 200,000 distinct CDR3 sequences, approximately 40% being singletons. On this clonotype itself: No antigen is known for it.

Germline trimming cut 5 bases from V and 2 bases from J; bases unmatched to any gene: 2. Germline V lookup: CDR1 SGHTA, CDR2 FQGNSA. The CDR3 runs 14 residues. The sample consisted of glioma tissue, nonneoplastic brain tissue, or PBMCs (not recorded which). This TCR came from a human donor with low-grade glioma or glioblastoma, undergoing nonglioma brain surgery, or in good health (not recorded which). The genes are TRBV7-2 and TRBJ1-3; 8 positions match TRBD1. The CDR3 DNA follows: TGTGCCAGCAGCCAGGGACAGGCTGGAAACACCATATATTTT. Translating it yields CASSQGQAGNTIYF.